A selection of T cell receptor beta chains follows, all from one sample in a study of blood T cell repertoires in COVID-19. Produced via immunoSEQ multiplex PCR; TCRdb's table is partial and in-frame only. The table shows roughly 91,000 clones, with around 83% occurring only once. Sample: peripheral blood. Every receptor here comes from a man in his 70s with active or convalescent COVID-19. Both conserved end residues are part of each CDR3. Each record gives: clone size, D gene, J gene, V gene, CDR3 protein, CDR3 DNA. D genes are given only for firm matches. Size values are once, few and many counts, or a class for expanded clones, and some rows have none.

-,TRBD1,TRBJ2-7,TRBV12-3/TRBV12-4,CASSRQGASEQYF,TGTGCCAGCAGTAGGCAGGGGGCCAGCGAGCAGTACTTC
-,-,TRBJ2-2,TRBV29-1,CSVGVARGGWNTGELFF,TGCAGCGTTGGGGTGGCTCGAGGAGGGTGGAACACCGGGGAGCTGTTTTTT
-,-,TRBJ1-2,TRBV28,CASSLNRAGYTF,TGTGCCAGCAGCCTGAACAGGGCTGGCTACACCTTC
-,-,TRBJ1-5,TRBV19,CASSIGLLGHKQPQHF,TGTGCCAGTAGTATAGGGCTTTTAGGACACAAACAGCCCCAGCATTTT
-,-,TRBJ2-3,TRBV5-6,CASSLFPRGTDTQYF,TGTGCCAGCAGCTTGTTTCCCCGGGGCACAGATACGCAGTATTTT
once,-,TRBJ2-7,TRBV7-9,CASSLETAFYEQYF,TGTGCCAGCAGCTTAGAGACAGCCTTCTACGAGCAGTACTTC
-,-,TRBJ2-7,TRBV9,CASSVVTETSHSYEQYF,TGTGCCAGCAGCGTAGTTACGGAGACTAGTCATTCCTACGAGCAGTACTTC
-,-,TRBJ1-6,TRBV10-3,CAISEGPAGGNSPLHF,TGTGCCATCAGTGAGGGGCCGGCAGGTGGGAATTCACCCCTCCACTTT
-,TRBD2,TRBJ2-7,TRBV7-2,CASSSRARGYEQYF,TGTGCCAGCAGCTCCCGTGCGCGGGGGTACGAGCAGTACTTC
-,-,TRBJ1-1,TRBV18,CASSPGTTGDTEAFF,TGTGCCAGCTCGCCAGGGACAACGGGCGACACTGAAGCTTTCTTT
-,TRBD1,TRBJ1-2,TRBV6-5,CASSYSRQGANGYTF,TGTGCCAGCAGTTACTCGAGACAGGGGGCGAACGGCTACACCTTC
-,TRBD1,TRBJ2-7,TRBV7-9,CASSSTGNYEQYF,TGTGCCAGCAGCTCGACAGGGAACTACGAGCAGTACTTC
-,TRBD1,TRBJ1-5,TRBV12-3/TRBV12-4,CATATGSNQPQHF,TGTGCCACCGCGACAGGGAGCAATCAGCCCCAGCATTTT
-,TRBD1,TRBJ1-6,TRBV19,CASSIRNRGSYNSPLHF,TGTGCCAGTAGTATCCGGAACAGGGGCTCCTATAATTCACCCCTCCACTTT
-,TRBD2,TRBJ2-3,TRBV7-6,CASSLSGGGASDTQYF,TGTGCCAGCAGCTTAAGTGGCGGGGGGGCATCGGATACGCAGTATTTT
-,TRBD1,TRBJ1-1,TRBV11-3,CASSLGRGPNTEAFF,TGTGCCAGCAGCTTGGGTAGGGGGCCGAACACTGAAGCTTTCTTT
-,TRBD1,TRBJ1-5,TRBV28,CASSPPDRGHRDDQPQHF,TGTGCCAGCAGTCCCCCGGACAGGGGGCACCGGGATGATCAGCCCCAGCATTTT
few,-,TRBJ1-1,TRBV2,CASSGQMNTEAFF,TGTGCCAGCAGCGGACAGATGAACACTGAAGCTTTCTTT
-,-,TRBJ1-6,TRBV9,CASSVTGMLFSPLHF,TGTGCCAGCAGCGTAACGGGGATGCTATTCTCACCCCTCCACTTT
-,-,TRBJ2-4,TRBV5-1,CASTQGPRGKNIQYF,TGCGCCAGCACTCAGGGTCCTCGGGGGAAAAACATTCAGTACTTC
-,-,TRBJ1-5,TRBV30,CACSGSEFNQPQHF,TGTGCCTGTTCGGGATCTGAATTCAATCAGCCCCAGCATTTT
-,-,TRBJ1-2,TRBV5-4,CASSLYEGGGYTF,TGTGCCAGCAGCTTGTACGAGGGCGGCGGCTACACCTTC
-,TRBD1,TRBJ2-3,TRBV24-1,CATSEGTGGITDTQYF,TGTGCCACCAGTGAGGGGACAGGGGGGATTACAGATACGCAGTATTTT
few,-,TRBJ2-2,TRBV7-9,CASRWTTNGELFF,TGTGCCAGCAGGTGGACTACCAACGGGGAGCTGTTTTTT
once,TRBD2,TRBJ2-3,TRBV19,CASSFLAGVPTDTQYF,TGTGCCAGTAGTTTTCTAGCGGGGGTCCCCACAGATACGCAGTATTTT
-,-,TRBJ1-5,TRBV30,CAWSVRAGISNQPQHF,TGTGCCTGGAGTGTACGGGCGGGGATCTCCAATCAGCCCCAGCATTTT
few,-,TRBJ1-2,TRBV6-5,CASSYSEGSHYGYTF,TGTGCCAGCAGTTACTCGGAGGGGTCTCACTATGGCTACACCTTC
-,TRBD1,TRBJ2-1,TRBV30,CAWSVGQVIYNEQFF,TGTGCCTGGAGTGTCGGACAGGTGATTTACAATGAGCAGTTCTTC
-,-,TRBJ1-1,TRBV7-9,CASSLDMNTEAFF,TGTGCCAGCAGCTTAGACATGAACACTGAAGCTTTCTTT
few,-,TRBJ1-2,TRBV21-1,CASISRDRGRYGYTF,TGTGCCAGCATTTCCCGGGACAGGGGTCGCTATGGCTACACCTTC
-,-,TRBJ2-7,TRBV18,CASSANPSRGGYEQYF,TGTGCCAGCTCCGCGAACCCGTCAAGGGGTGGCTACGAGCAGTACTTC
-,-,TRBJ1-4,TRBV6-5,CASSYGGATNEKLFF,TGTGCCAGCAGTTACGGGGGGGCAACTAATGAAAAACTGTTTTTT
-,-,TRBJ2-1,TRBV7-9,CASSLGGPGYNEQFF,TGTGCCAGCAGCTTAGGGGGCCCAGGATACAATGAGCAGTTCTTC
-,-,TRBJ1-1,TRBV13,CASSNAGGRTEAFF,TGTGCCAGCAGCAACGCGGGGGGGCGAACTGAAGCTTTCTTT
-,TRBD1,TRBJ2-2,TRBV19,CASSIRGRSTGELFF,TGTGCCAGTAGTATAAGGGGGCGAAGCACCGGGGAGCTGTTTTTT
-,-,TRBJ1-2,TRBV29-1,CSVDNRADGYTF,TGCAGCGTTGACAACAGGGCCGATGGCTACACCTTC
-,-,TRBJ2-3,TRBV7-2,CASSSSHGDTQYF,TGTGCCAGCAGCTCAAGCCACGGGGATACGCAGTATTTT
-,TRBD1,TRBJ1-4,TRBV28,CASSLLRAGGKSNEKLFF,TGTGCCAGCAGTTTATTGAGGGCAGGGGGCAAGTCAAATGAAAAACTGTTTTTT
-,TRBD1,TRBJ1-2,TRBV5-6,CASSLHRGNYGYTF,TGTGCCAGCAGCTTGCACAGGGGCAACTATGGCTACACCTTC
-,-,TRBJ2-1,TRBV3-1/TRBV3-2,CASSPPQQVYNEQFF,TGTGCCAGCAGCCCACCCCAACAGGTTTACAATGAGCAGTTCTTC
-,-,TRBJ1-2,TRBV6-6,CATSPQGPNYGYTF,TGTGCCACTTCCCCCCAGGGCCCGAACTATGGCTACACCTTC
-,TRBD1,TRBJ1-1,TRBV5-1,CASSFGGDRDTEAFF,TGCGCCAGCAGCTTCGGGGGCGACAGGGACACTGAAGCTTTCTTT
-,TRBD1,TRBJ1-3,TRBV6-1,CASSATGDPSSGNTIYF,TGTGCCAGCAGTGCTACAGGGGACCCGAGCTCTGGAAACACCATATATTTT
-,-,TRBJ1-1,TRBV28,CASSLRQPQDTEAFF,TGTGCCAGCAGTTTGCGACAGCCCCAAGACACTGAAGCTTTCTTT
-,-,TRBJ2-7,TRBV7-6,CASSPGNNAYEQYF,TGTGCCAGCAGCCCCGGGAATAACGCCTACGAGCAGTACTTC
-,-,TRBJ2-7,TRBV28,CASSLGGGGPYEQYF,TGTGCCAGCAGTTTGGGTGGGGGCGGCCCTTACGAGCAGTACTTC
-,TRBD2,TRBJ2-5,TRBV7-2,CASSPQGLAGGPGKTQYF,TGTGCCAGCAGTCCTCAGGGGTTAGCGGGGGGGCCCGGGAAGACCCAGTACTTC
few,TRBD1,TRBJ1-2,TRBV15,CATSYPGTGGEINGYTF,TGTGCCACCAGCTACCCCGGGACAGGGGGCGAAATCAATGGCTACACCTTC
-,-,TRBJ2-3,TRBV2,CASKEGGDTQYF,TGTGCCAGCAAAGAGGGAGGAGATACGCAGTATTTT
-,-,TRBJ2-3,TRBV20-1,CSAPGEDTQYF,TGCAGTGCTCCGGGGGAAGATACGCAGTATTTT
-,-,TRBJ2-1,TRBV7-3,CASSLRMTRTAEQFF,TGTGCCAGCAGCTTAAGGATGACCCGAACAGCTGAGCAGTTCTTC